This paragraph covers one TCR beta chain sequence. Antigen specificity is unknown. Cells were frozen in aliquots of about 500,000, and one aliquot per fraction was sequenced. Assay: immunoSEQ multiplex PCR; the TCRdb copy retains only in-frame clones and omits some. The sample has about 4,200 clones, under 70% seen once. The sample belongs to a study of coeliac disease. The overall study: Disease groups: newly diagnosed active, refractory type I, gluten-free-diet controlled. The study queried TRBV7-2 bias without high-resolution HLA data. General study results and limits: TRB repertoires were largely private, with most amino acid sequences found in only one sample. In active celiac disease, intraepithelial and lamina propria TRB and TRG repertoires were less clonal than controls.

This CDR3 is built from 15 residues. Trimming left V 5 bases short and J 2 bases short, with 15 bases between. CDR1 is MDHEN and CDR2 is SYDVKM in the germline V gene. The TCR comes from a woman aged 18-29 years with active celiac disease. Sequences were obtained from intraepithelial lymphocytes from the gut. This chain uses TRBV28 with TRBJ1-2; a possible D gene is TRBD1 (5 bases). The CDR3 DNA reads as TGTGCCAGCAGTCCTCCCGAGACAGTGAACTATGGCTACACCTTC. Its protein product is CASSPPETVNYGYTF.